The present TCR beta chain was sequenced within a study of spatial heterogeneity in lung cancer. Overall study context: Sequence detection consistently recorded a greater number of beta-chain than alpha-chain sequences.

This clonotype was picked up many times. Time point specified: sample taken at primary tumor resection. Tumor, nontumor lung or frozen PBMC supplied whole RNA that was sequenced unsorted. TCRdb reprocessed the 5' RACE reads via MiXCR and lists one record per CDR3 protein. The sample has roughly 39,000 distinct CDR3 sequences; 5.8% are singletons. Trimming removed 1 base from V and 4 bases from J, with 8 bases in between. The CDR3 runs to 14 residues. The V gene's germline CDR1 is KGHSH and CDR2 LQKENI. The sequence came from a male donor with early-stage non-small cell lung cancer. The chain is built from TRBV18 and TRBJ1-5; perhaps TRBD1 as D (6 bases). The sample in question was PBMCs, obtained at surgery. The CDR3 sequence: CASSPQDRNQPQHF. As DNA, the CDR3 is TGTGCCAGCTCACCACAGGACAGAAATCAGCCCCAGCATTTT.